This T cell receptor (beta chain) originates from a study of blood T cells in healthy people across ages. The study, taken as a whole, reports: Expanded clonotype changes were possibly confounded by unknown donor CMV status. Older age coincided with a roughly linear decline in TCR beta diversity per million T cells. The long-lived group displayed more naive CD4+ cells, plus higher diversity, than the aged donors did.

Notes on this clonotype: Its antigen is not known.

Trimming cost V 3 bases and J 1 base, with 17 bases left between them. The CDR3 runs to 17 residues. Germline V gene data show CDR1 as ENHRY and CDR2 as SYGVKD. It was with a sample-barcoded 5' primer and a J-beta primer mix that a second PCR of about 7 to 12 cycles was run. One entry per CDR3 protein, called by TCRdb with MiXCR from the 5' RACE reads. Here the sample spans 550,000 to 650,000 distinct CDR3 sequences, approximately 30% being singletons. The material sequenced was blood. The chain joins TRBV10-3 to TRBJ2-3; D unresolved. This TCR was sampled from a woman of 80 years or more in good health. CDR3 DNA sequence: TGTGCCATCAGTGACCCCAAACACTGGGGTGGCACAGATACGCAGTATTTT. It yields the protein CAISDPKHWGGTDTQYF.